This entry features one TCR beta chain sequence. V was shortened by 8 bases and J by 5 bases, with 20 bases between the two germline ends. Germline assignment: CDR1 GTSNPN and CDR2 SVGIG (reference sequence). CDR3 length: 14 amino acids. This entry is derived from a study of blood T cell repertoires in COVID-19. Study background: Researchers got acute and convalescent COVID-19 samples from the United States, Italy and Spain. Nucleic acid was either cDNA or gDNA, and it came from T cells, B-cell-depleted T cells, or PBMCs.

Per the study methods: Quantification of nucleated cells was approximated via reference gene primer amplification. Here immunoSEQ multiplex PCR was the method, and the copy in TCRdb shows in-frame clones only, minus some. That table is the source of V, J and clone size, and D and trimming were worked out from the DNA. The sample comprises under 350,000 clones, approximately 83% of which are singletons, and over 8.5% rests with the top ten. The rearrangement links TRBV30 to TRBJ2-3, with D perhaps matching TRBD2 (6 bases). What was sequenced was peripheral blood. The sequence derives from a woman aged 45-65 years who had recovered from COVID-19. The CDR3 nucleotides read TGTGCCGCAATTGCGGGGCCCGGGGGAGATACGCAGTATTTT. Its translation is CAAIAGPGGDTQYF.